Shown below are 20 T cell receptor beta chains from a single sample sequenced in a study of OX40 agonist ivuxolimab in advanced cancers. The library was built by means of the immunoSEQ multiplex PCR assay. Sourced from immuneACCESS, this table was stored by TCRdb with only in-frame sequences that have V and J called. A share of the clones is absent; for the studies checked, an unresolved V gene accounts for under half, and the remainder has no known explanation. This sample lists tens of thousands of clones; under 90% were detected once. The ten top clones hold roughly an eighth of the sample. This specimen consisted of CD4+ or CD8+ T cells sorted from blood, obtained in a trial of the OX40 agonist ivuxolimab. The origin of the receptors is an adult with an advanced solid tumor such as melanoma, head and neck, liver or kidney cancer.

V usage is TRBV6-5 and J usage is TRBJ2-5; no definite D call. This CDR3 is built from 13 residues. Trimming left V 2 bases short and J 4 bases short, with 8 bases between. CDR1 is MNHEY and CDR2 is SVGAGI in the germline V gene. The CDR3 region is CASSYVLTETQYF. In DNA, the CDR3 is TGTGCCAGCAGTTACGTACTCACAGAGACCCAGTACTTC.

This clone was recorded only once. The rearrangement joins TRBV7-6 to TRBJ2-7; D unresolved. CDR3 length: 14 amino acids. Germline V gene data show CDR1 as SGHVS and CDR2 as FNYEAQ. V was clipped by 2 bases and J by 0 bases, with 8 bases between them. The CDR3 DNA follows: TGTGCCAGCAGCTTACGTCAGGCCTCCTACGAGCAGTACTTC. Residues: CASSLRQASYEQYF.

V gene TRBV2 combines with J gene TRBJ2-7, with a weak D call TRBD1 (6 bases). The CDR3 totals 11 residues. The germline V and J ends were trimmed by 8 bases and 4 bases, with 9 bases remaining between them. The germline gives CDR1 SNHLY, CDR2 FYNNEI. In DNA, the CDR3 is TGTGCCAGCCAGACAGGATACGAGCAGTACTTC. It yields the protein CASQTGYEQYF.

This clone came up once. The chain employs TRBV7-8 and TRBJ1-2; D is uncertain. V lost 1 base and J lost 0, with 12 bases in between. The CDR3 contains 16 residues. CDR1 and CDR2 from the germline V gene are SGHVS and FQNEAQ. The CDR3 DNA reads as TGTGCCAGCAGCTTAGAGTCTATGCAAACTAACTATGGCTACACCTTC. It translates to CASSLESMQTNYGYTF.

The chain links TRBV10-3 to TRBJ1-2; 8 nucleotides match TRBD1. The CDR3 runs 14 residues. Germline CDR1 is ENHRY and CDR2 is SYGVKD. V lost 3 bases to trimming and J lost 6 bases; unmatched junction nucleotides: 6. DNA for the CDR3: TGTGCCATCAGTGACGGACAGGGACGTAATGGCTACACCTTC. This codes for CAISDGQGRNGYTF.

The table lists this clone with a count of one. J is TRBJ1-1 and V is TRBV5-1, with unresolved D. V gave up 1 base and J gave up 3 bases, with 10 bases separating them. The CDR3 sequence is 14 residues long. Germline lookup yields CDR1 SGHRS and CDR2 YFSETQ. This CDR3 reads CASSLYGVDTEAFF. The CDR3 DNA follows: TGCGCCAGCAGCTTGTATGGGGTAGACACTGAAGCTTTCTTT.

This clone was counted between two and nine times. The CDR3 spells CSVDEGRAFF. The CDR3 nucleotides are TGCAGCGTCGACGAGGGGAGAGCTTTCTTT. The V gene is TRBV29-1, the J gene TRBJ1-1; possibly TRBD1 for D (5 bases). The length of the CDR3 is 10 residues. Germline assignment: CDR1 SQVTM and CDR2 ANQGSEA. Trimming took 6 bases from V and 10 from J, leaving 12 bases between them. The full variable domain, in which reference TRBV29-1 and TRBJ1-1 provide the parts outside the CDR3, is SAVISQKPSRDICQRGTSLTIQCQVDSQVTMMFWYRQQPGQSLTLIATANQGSEATYESGFVIDKFPISRPNLTFSTLTVSNMSPEDSSIYLCSVDEGRAFFGQGTRLTVV.

The table lists this clone with a count of one. The J gene is TRBJ1-1, the V gene TRBV6-1; a possible D gene is TRBD1 (6 bases). Deletions cut 6 bases from V and 1 base from J, with 12 bases between. The CDR3 totals 14 residues. Germline V gene lookup returns CDR1 MNHNS and CDR2 SASEGT. DNA for the CDR3: TGTGCCAGCAGAACTACAGGGAAGAACACTGAAGCTTTCTTT. Amino acid sequence: CASRTTGKNTEAFF.

The chain links TRBV28 to TRBJ1-1; tentative D call: TRBD1 (6 bases). This CDR3 is built from 17 residues. The V end lost 4 bases, the J end lost 1 base, and 19 bases lay between the germline ends. Germline lookup yields CDR1 MDHEN and CDR2 SYDVKM. CDR3 DNA sequence: TGTGCCAGCAGTTCCATATGGGGGGGCCTCGGGAACACTGAAGCTTTCTTT. This encodes CASSSIWGGLGNTEAFF. Combining the CDR3 with reference TRBV28 and TRBJ1-1 gives the whole variable domain DVKVTQSSRYLVKRTGEKVFLECVQDMDHENMFWYRQDPGLGLRLIYFSYDVKMKEKGDIPEGYSVSREKKERFSLILESASTNQTSMYLCASSSIWGGLGNTEAFFGQGTRLTVV.

The J gene is TRBJ2-3, the V gene TRBV27; D could derive from TRBD1 or TRBD2 (5 bases each). Trimming shortened V by 2 bases and J by 2 bases, and 11 bases separated the two germline ends. The CDR3 spans 15 residues. CDR1 is MNHEY and CDR2 is SMNVEV in the germline V gene (reference sequence). CDR3 residues: CASSLLSGPTDTQYF. In DNA form, the CDR3 reads TGTGCCAGCAGTTTACTGTCGGGGCCCACAGATACGCAGTATTTT.

Of note for this clone: One end of the junction does not line up with germline, which may come from a read error. This sequence joins TRBV4-1 and TRBJ2-7; D is unresolved. CDR1 and CDR2 (germline): MGHRA, YSYEKL. The CDR3 extends over 12 amino acids. The CDR3 region is CASSQEGILISF. DNA of the CDR3: TGCGCCAGCAGCCAAGAAGGGATCCTTATTTCCTTC.

CDR3 amino acids: CASITDPRRDDNEQFF. CDR3 nucleotides: TGTGCCAGCATTACCGACCCCCGGAGGGACGACAATGAGCAGTTCTTC. The chain combines TRBV11-2 with TRBJ2-1; possible D gene TRBD2, 6 bases. CDR1 SGHAT and CDR2 FQNNGV come from the germline V gene. This CDR3 region has 16 residues. Trimming shortened V by 7 bases and J by 5 bases, and 21 bases separated the two germline ends. Drawing the rest from reference TRBV11-2 and TRBJ2-1, the complete variable domain is EAGVAQSPRYKIIEKRQSVAFWCNPISGHATLYWYQQILGQGPKLLIQFQNNGVVDDSQLPKDRFSAERLKGVDSTLKIQPAKLEDSAVYLCASITDPRRDDNEQFFGPGTRLTVL.

CDR3 region: CASSLAARTLGGYTF. Written as DNA, the CDR3 is TGCGCCAGCAGCTTGGCGGCTCGGACCCTTGGCGGCTACACCTTC. V gene TRBV5-1 combines with J gene TRBJ1-2; D unclear. Trimming cost V 0 bases and J 8 bases, with 17 bases left between them. CDR1 SGHRS and CDR2 YFSETQ come from the germline V gene. This CDR3 region has 15 residues.

V and J are TRBV7-2 and TRBJ1-2; TRBD1 aligns across 9 bases. This CDR3 is 17 amino acids long. Trimming cost V 2 bases and J 8 bases; bases outside gene matches: 15. CDR1 SGHTA and CDR2 FQGNSA come from the germline V gene. CDR3 sequence: CASSLTSRDRAFHGYTF. CDR3 sequence (DNA): TGTGCCAGCAGCTTAACCTCCAGGGACAGGGCTTTCCACGGCTACACCTTC.

In its sample, this clone was seen a few times. This sequence joins TRBV4-3 and TRBJ1-1; possibly TRBD1 for D (5 bases). The V gene's germline CDR1 is LGHNA and CDR2 YSLEER. V dropped 7 bases and J dropped 5 bases, with 14 bases sitting between them. The CDR3 extends over 13 amino acids. CDR3 nucleotides: TGCGCCAGCAAAGGGGTCCTAGAAACTGAAGCTTTCTTT. Translated: CASKGVLETEAFF.

The chain has TRBV5-1 and TRBJ2-5, with a weak D call TRBD2 (7 bases). CDR1 is SGHRS, CDR2 YFSETQ, per germline. CDR3 length equals 16 residues. Trimming left V 4 bases short and J 2 bases short, with 18 bases between. CDR3 DNA: TGCGCCAGCAGCCTCTTTCGGGGGGCCCCACAAGAGACCCAGTACTTC. Residues: CASSLFRGAPQETQYF.

This chain uses TRBV27 with TRBJ2-1; TRBD2 matches 9 bases. V lost 2 bases to trimming and J lost 0 bases; unmatched junction nucleotides: 20. The germline gives CDR1 MNHEY, CDR2 SMNVEV (reference sequence). This CDR3 has 22 amino acids. The chain's CDR3 is CASSLVRPGWASGDSSYNEQFF. CDR3 DNA: TGTGCCAGCAGTTTAGTCCGACCGGGTTGGGCTAGCGGGGACAGCTCCTACAATGAGCAGTTCTTC.

The chain links TRBV10-2 to TRBJ1-1; 7 positions agree with TRBD1. From germline, CDR1 is WSHSY and CDR2 SAAADI. This CDR3 has 13 amino acids. V shed 3 bases and J 8 bases; nucleotides not matched to a gene: 6. In DNA form, the CDR3 reads TGCGCCAGCAGTGACTCTCCGGACAGGGAAGCTTTCTTT. This encodes CASSDSPDREAFF.

The genes are TRBV27 and TRBJ1-1; 9 positions match TRBD1. The CDR3 sequence is 15 residues long. Germline V CDR1 and CDR2: MNHEY, SMNVEV (reference sequence). V gave up 7 bases and J gave up 9 bases; unmatched junction bases: 15. DNA for the CDR3: TGTGCCAGCAAACCAAAACAGGGGGCAAATCGGAAAGCTTTCTTT. Its protein product is CASKPKQGANRKAFF.

The rearrangement uses TRBV2 and TRBJ1-1; D may be TRBD1 (5 bases). Looked up from germline, CDR1 is SNHLY and CDR2 is FYNNEI. V gave up 6 bases and J gave up 1 base, with 24 bases separating them. There are 18 residues in the CDR3. The CDR3 nucleotides are TGTGCCAGCAGGTTCTTGACAACAGGTCAAACGGCGAACACTGAAGCTTTCTTT. Translated: CASRFLTTGQTANTEAFF.